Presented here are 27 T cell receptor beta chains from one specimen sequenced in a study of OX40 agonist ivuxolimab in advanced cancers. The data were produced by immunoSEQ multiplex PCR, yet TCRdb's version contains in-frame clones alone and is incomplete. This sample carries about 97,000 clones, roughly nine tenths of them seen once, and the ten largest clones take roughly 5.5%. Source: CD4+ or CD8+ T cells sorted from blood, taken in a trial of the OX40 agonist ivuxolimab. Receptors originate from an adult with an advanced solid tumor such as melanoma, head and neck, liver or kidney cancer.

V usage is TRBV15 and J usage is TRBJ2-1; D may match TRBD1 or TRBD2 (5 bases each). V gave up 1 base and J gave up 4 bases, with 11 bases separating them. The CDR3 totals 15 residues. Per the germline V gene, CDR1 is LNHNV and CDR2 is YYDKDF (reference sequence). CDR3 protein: CATSRGRDGYNEQFF. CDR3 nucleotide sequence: TGTGCCACCAGCAGAGGCAGGGACGGTTACAATGAGCAGTTCTTC.

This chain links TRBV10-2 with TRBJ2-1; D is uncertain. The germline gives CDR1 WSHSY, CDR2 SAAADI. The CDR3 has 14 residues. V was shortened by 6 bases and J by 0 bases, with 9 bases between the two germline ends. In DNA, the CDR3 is TGCGCCAGCAGCCTCCATAGCTCCTACAATGAGCAGTTCTTC. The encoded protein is CASSLHSSYNEQFF.

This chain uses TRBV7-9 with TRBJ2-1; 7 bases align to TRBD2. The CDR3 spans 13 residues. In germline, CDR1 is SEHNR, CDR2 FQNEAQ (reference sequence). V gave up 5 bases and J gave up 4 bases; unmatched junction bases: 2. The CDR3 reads CASSLGLYNEQFF. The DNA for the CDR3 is TGTGCCAGCAGCCTGGGACTATACAATGAGCAGTTCTTC.

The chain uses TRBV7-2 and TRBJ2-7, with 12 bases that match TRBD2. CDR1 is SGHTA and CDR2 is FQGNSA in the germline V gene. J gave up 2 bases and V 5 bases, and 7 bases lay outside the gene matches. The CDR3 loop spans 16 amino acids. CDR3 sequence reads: CASSRTTSGRTYEQYF. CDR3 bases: TGTGCCAGCAGCCGAACTACTAGCGGGAGGACCTACGAGCAGTACTTC.

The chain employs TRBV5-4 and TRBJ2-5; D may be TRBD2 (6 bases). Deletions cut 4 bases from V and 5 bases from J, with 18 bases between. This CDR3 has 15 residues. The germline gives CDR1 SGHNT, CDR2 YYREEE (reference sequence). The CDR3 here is CASSRTNGVRETQYF. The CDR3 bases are TGTGCCAGCAGCCGGACTAACGGTGTCCGGGAGACCCAGTACTTC.

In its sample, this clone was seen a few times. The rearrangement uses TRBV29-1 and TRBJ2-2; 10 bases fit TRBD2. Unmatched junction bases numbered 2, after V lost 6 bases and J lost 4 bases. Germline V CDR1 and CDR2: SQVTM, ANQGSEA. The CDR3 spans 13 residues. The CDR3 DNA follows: TGCAGCGTACTAGCGGGATTCACCGGGGAGCTGTTTTTT. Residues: CSVLAGFTGELFF.

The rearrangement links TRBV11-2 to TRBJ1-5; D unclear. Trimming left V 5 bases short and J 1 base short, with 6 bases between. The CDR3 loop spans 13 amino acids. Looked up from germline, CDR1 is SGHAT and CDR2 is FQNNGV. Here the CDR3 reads CASSLKSNQPQHF. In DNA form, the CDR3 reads TGTGCCAGCAGCCTCAAAAGCAATCAGCCCCAGCATTTT.

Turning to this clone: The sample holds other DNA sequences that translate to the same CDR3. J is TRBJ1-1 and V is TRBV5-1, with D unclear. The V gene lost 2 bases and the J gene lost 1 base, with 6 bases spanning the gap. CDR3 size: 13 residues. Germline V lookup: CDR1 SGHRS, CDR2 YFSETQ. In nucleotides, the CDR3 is TGCGCCAGCAGCTTCGGTGGGAACACTGAAGCTTTCTTT. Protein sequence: CASSFGGNTEAFF.

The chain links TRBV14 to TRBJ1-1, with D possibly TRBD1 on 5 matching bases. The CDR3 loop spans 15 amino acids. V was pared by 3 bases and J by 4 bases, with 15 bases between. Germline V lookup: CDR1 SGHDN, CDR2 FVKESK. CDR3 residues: CASSHYGLTGTEAFF. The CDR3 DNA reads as TGTGCCAGCAGCCACTATGGGTTAACAGGCACTGAAGCTTTCTTT.

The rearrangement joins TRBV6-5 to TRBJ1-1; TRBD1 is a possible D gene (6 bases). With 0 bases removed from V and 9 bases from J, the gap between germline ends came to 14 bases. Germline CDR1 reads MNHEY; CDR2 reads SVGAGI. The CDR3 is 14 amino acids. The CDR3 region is CASSYSSGVDQAFF. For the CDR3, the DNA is TGTGCCAGCAGTTACTCCTCAGGGGTCGACCAAGCTTTCTTT.

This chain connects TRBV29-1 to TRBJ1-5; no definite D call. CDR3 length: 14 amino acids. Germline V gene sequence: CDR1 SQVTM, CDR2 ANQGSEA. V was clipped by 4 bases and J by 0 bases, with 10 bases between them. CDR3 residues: CSVAIGNSNQPQHF. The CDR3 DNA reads TGCAGCGTTGCTATCGGAAATAGCAATCAGCCCCAGCATTTT.

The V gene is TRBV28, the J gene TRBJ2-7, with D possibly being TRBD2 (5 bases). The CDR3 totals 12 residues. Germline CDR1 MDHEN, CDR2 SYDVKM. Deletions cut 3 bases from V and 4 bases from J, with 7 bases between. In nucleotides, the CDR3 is TGTGCCAGCAGTTTTGAGGGATACGAGCAGTACTTC. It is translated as CASSFEGYEQYF. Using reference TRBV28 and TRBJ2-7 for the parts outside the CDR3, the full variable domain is DVKVTQSSRYLVKRTGEKVFLECVQDMDHENMFWYRQDPGLGLRLIYFSYDVKMKEKGDIPEGYSVSREKKERFSLILESASTNQTSMYLCASSFEGYEQYFGPGTRLTVT.

DNA of the CDR3: TGTGCCAGCAGCGTAGGTCCGGCCCAAGGTGCTGGCTACACCTTC. This sequence encodes CASSVGPAQGAGYTF. The chain combines TRBV9 with TRBJ1-2, with D hard to call. CDR3 length: 15 amino acids. The germline gives CDR1 SGDLS, CDR2 YYNGEE. V lost 0 bases, J lost 7 bases, and 16 bases lay in between.

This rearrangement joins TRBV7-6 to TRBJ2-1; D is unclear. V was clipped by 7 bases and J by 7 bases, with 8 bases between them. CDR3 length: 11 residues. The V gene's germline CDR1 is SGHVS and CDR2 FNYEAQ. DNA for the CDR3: TGTGCCAGCATGGGTCGGAATGAGCAGTTCTTC. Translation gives CASMGRNEQFF. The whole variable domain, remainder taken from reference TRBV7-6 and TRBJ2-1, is GAGVSQSPRYKVTKRGQDVALRCDPISGHVSLYWYRQALGQGPEFLTYFNYEAQQDKSGLPNDRFSAERPEGSISTLTIQRTEQRDSAMYRCASMGRNEQFFGPGTRLTVL.

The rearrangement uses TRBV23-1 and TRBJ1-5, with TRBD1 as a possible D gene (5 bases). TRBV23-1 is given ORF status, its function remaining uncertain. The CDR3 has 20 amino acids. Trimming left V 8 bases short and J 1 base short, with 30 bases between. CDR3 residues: CASVPCAGRRNPHSNQPQHF. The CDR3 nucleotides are TGCGCCAGCGTCCCCTGTGCAGGGCGGAGGAACCCCCACAGCAATCAGCCCCAGCATTTT.

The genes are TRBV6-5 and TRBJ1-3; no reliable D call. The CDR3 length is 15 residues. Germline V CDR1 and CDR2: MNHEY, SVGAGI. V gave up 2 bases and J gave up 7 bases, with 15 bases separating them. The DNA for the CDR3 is TGTGCCAGCAGTTACAAAGGGAAAGAGTGGAACACCATATATTTT. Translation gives CASSYKGKEWNTIYF.

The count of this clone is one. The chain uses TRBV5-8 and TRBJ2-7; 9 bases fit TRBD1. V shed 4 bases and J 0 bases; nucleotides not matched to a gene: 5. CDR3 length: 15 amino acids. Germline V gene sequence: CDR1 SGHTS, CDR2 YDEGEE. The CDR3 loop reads CASSLPGQGSYEQYF. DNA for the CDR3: TGTGCCAGCAGCCTTCCGGGACAGGGCTCCTACGAGCAGTACTTC.

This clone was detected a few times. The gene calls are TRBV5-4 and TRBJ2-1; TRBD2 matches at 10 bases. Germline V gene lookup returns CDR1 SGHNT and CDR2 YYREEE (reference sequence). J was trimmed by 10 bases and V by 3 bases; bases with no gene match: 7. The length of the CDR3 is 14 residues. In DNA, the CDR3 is TGTGCCAGCAGCTCGAAAGGGACTAGCGAGGAGCAGTTCTTC. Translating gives CASSSKGTSEEQFF.

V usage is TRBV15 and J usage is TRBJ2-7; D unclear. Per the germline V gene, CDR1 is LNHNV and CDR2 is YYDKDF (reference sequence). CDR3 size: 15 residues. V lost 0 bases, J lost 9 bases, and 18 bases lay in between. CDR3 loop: CATSRDGTAHGVQYF. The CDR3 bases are TGTGCCACCAGCAGAGATGGCACGGCGCATGGGGTGCAGTACTTC.

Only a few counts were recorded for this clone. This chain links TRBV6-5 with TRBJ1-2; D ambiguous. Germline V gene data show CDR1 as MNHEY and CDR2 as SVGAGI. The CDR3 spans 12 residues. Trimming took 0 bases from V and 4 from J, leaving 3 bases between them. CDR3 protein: CASSYSGYGYTF. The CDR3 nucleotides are TGTGCCAGCAGTTACTCCGGCTATGGCTACACCTTC.

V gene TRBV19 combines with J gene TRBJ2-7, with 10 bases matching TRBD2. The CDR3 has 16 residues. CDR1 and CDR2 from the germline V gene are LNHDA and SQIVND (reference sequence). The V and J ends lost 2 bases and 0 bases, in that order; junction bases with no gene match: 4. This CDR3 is CASSITASGGSYEQYF. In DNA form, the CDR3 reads TGTGCCAGTAGTATAACCGCTAGCGGGGGCTCCTACGAGCAGTACTTC.

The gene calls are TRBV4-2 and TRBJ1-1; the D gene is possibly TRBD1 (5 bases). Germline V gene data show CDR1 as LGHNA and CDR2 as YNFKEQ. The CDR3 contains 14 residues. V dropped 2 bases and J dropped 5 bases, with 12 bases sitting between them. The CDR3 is CASSQLRRGTEAFF. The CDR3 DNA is TGTGCCAGCAGCCAACTGAGGAGGGGAACTGAAGCTTTCTTT.

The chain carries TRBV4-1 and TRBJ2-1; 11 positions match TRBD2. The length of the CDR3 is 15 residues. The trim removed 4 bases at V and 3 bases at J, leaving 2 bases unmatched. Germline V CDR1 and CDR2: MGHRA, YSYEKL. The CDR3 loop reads CASSRGLAGYNEQFF. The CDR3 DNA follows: TGCGCCAGCAGCCGAGGACTAGCGGGCTACAATGAGCAGTTCTTC.

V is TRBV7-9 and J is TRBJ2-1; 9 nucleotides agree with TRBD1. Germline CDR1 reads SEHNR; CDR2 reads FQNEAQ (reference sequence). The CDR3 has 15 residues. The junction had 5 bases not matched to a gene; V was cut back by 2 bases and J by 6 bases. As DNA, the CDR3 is TGTGCCAGCAGCTTAACGGGACAGGGTTTCAATGAGCAGTTCTTC. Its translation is CASSLTGQGFNEQFF.

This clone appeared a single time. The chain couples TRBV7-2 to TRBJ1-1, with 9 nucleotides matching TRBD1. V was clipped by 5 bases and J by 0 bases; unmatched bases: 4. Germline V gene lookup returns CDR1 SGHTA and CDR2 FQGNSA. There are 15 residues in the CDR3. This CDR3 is CASSRRQGVNTEAFF. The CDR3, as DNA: TGTGCCAGCAGCCGAAGACAGGGGGTGAACACTGAAGCTTTCTTT.

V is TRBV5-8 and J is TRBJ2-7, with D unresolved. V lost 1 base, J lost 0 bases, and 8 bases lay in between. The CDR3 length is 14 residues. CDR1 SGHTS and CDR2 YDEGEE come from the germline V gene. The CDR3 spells CASSLTFHSYEQYF. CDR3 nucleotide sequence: TGTGCCAGCAGCTTGACTTTCCACTCCTACGAGCAGTACTTC.

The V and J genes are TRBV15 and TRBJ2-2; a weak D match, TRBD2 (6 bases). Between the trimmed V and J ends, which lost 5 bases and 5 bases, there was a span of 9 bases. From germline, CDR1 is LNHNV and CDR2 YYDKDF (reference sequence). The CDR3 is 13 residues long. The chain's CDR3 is CATSWGRTGELFF. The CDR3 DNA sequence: TGTGCCACCAGCTGGGGGAGGACCGGGGAGCTGTTTTTT.